This T cell receptor (beta chain) was sequenced for a study of blood T cell repertoires in COVID-19. Study-wide context: COVID-19 samples, acute and convalescent, were from the United States, Italy and Spain. From T cells, B-cell-depleted T cells, or PBMCs came the material, which was cDNA or gDNA.

Only in-frame clones appear in the TCRdb table, and some are missing; sequencing was by immunoSEQ multiplex PCR. The profile shows about 330,000 clones, roughly 90% of them singletons. Participants had their cohort set by participant-reported clinical history. The CDR3 totals 15 residues. With V trimmed by 5 bases and J by 5 bases, 8 bases remained unmatched. Germline lookup yields CDR1 SEHNR and CDR2 FQNEAQ (reference sequence). The chain couples TRBV7-9 to TRBJ2-2, with 7 bases aligning to TRBD2. The sequencing sample was made of PBMCs or T cells enriched from blood (not recorded which). The clonotype originates from a woman aged 30 to 39 who had recovered from COVID-19. This chain's CDR3 is CASSQLEGGTGELFF. CDR3 nucleotide sequence: TGTGCCAGCAGCCAACTCGAGGGAGGGACCGGGGAGCTGTTTTTT.